This TCR beta chain was sequenced in a study of radiotherapy plus CTLA-4 blockade in lung cancer. Looked up from germline, CDR1 is SGHVS and CDR2 is FQNEAQ. J gave up 7 bases and V 5 bases, and 11 bases lay outside the gene matches. This CDR3 comprises 16 residues. Only in-frame clones appear in the TCRdb table, and some are missing; sequencing was by immunoSEQ multiplex PCR. Of roughly 75,000 clones listed, more than 60% are singletons. The V gene is TRBV7-8, the J gene TRBJ1-6; 7 bases align to TRBD1. The starting material was peripheral blood, obtained from a patient treated with radiotherapy plus ipilimumab. This TCR was recovered from a human donor with non-small cell lung cancer whose response to radiotherapy plus ipilimumab could not be evaluated. Some clones in this sample may be carry-over from other donors' samples. For the CDR3, the DNA is TGTGCCAGCAGCCCCGGGACAGTGGGACTCAATTCACCCCTCCACTTT. Its translation: CASSPGTVGLNSPLHF.